The clone carrying this T cell receptor beta chain was seen only a few times. Its target is not known. This CDR3 is built from 15 residues. CDR1 is SGHRS and CDR2 is YFSETQ in the germline V gene. Unmatched junction bases numbered 6, after V lost 4 bases and J lost 1 base. This sample was taken from a study of response to subunit inactivated influenza vaccine. TCRdb passed the RT-PCR reads through MiXCR, listing each CDR3 protein once. The data contain more than 150,000 distinct CDR3 sequences, around 9.2% of them seen just once; the ten biggest clones take up under 13%. Notes on the study in general: It was the authors' suggestion that each seasonal influenza vaccination recruits few new T cells.

The chain is built from TRBV5-1 and TRBJ2-3; 7 bases line up with TRBD1. The material was non-naive T cells sorted from PBMCs, obtained on the day of vaccination. The source of this sequence is a man aged 50 to 59 who received an inactivated influenza vaccine. In nucleotides, the CDR3 is TGCGCCAGCAGCGATGGGACAGCCGGCACAGATACGCAGTATTTT. Amino acids: CASSDGTAGTDTQYF.